Sequencing of this T cell receptor (beta chain) was carried out in a study of CD8 T cells in ankylosing spondylitis. Study-level findings and limits: There was a TCR beta motif, made of several highly homologous variants, that appeared characteristic of ankylosing spondylitis blood. Earlier authors reported some of these motif variants in reactive arthritis synovial fluid and blood. Within matched ankylosing spondylitis synovial fluid, disease-linked clones were reportedly significantly enriched.

Trimming left V 5 bases short and J 1 base short, with 11 bases between. The CDR3 runs 14 residues. Germline V lookup: CDR1 SGHAT, CDR2 FQDESV (reference sequence). From the 5' RACE reads, TCRdb called clonotypes with MiXCR, one entry per CDR3 protein. The table lists 30,000 to 45,000 distinct CDR3 sequences, about 15% of them singletons, with approximately 48% in the top ten. A word on this clonotype: Its specificity is unknown.

The specimen sequenced was blood. The sequence derives from a male donor with ankylosing spondylitis or in good health (not recorded which). The chain employs TRBV11-1 and TRBJ1-1; D gene uncertain. CDR3 loop: CASSETLGNTEAFF. In nucleotides, the CDR3 is TGTGCCAGCAGCGAAACTCTTGGGAACACTGAAGCTTTCTTT.